The 30 T cell receptor beta chains presented below share a single source sample, sequenced in a study of vaccination and CD4 T cells after COVID-19. What these receptors recognize is not known. Sequencing of DNA taken from cultured CD4+ T cells relied on the Oncomine TCR Beta short-read assay. One entry per CDR3 protein, called by TCRdb with MiXCR from the PCR reads. The table lists 3,500 to 4,500 distinct CDR3 sequences, 15% to 20% of them singletons. The treatment denotes: approximately nine-day PBMC culture with coronavirus spike peptide pools or control peptides (ViraFEST assay). Sequenced material: CD4+ T cells from blood, cultured in vitro. The source of these receptors is a human donor who had recovered from COVID-19.

The genes are TRBV6-5 and TRBJ2-7; the D is unclear. The CDR3 spans 14 residues. V was cut by 4 bases and J by 3 bases, with 13 bases left in between. CDR1 and CDR2 from the germline V gene are MNHEY and SVGAGI. The CDR3 DNA is TGTGCCAGCAGTTCGACCCAGAACCTCTACGAGCAGTACTTC. The encoded protein is CASSSTQNLYEQYF.

A word on this clonotype: A much more abundant neighbour one base away suggests this may be a read error. V and J are TRBV20-1 and TRBJ1-5; 7 bases are a match to TRBD1. This CDR3 spans 14 amino acids. The germline CDR1 and CDR2 sequences are DFQATT and SNEGSKA (reference sequence). V shed 7 bases and J 1 base; nucleotides not matched to a gene: 7. This CDR3 is CSVLTGLSNQPQHF. The CDR3 DNA follows: TGCAGTGTTCTGACAGGGTTGAGCAATCAGCCCCAGCATTTT.

CDR3 in amino acids: CASSFTAALPNGYTF. CDR3 DNA sequence: TGCGCCAGCAGCTTTACAGCGGCGCTACCTAATGGCTACACCTTC. The chain couples TRBV5-1 to TRBJ1-2; D uncertain. The CDR3 is made up of 15 amino acids. Germline CDR1 is SGHRS and CDR2 is YFSETQ. With 2 bases removed from V and 6 bases from J, the gap between germline ends came to 17 bases. The variable domain in full, with the rest retrieved from reference TRBV5-1 and TRBJ1-2, is KAGVTQTPRYLIKTRGQQVTLSCSPISGHRSVSWYQQTPGQGLQFLFEYFSETQRNKGNFPGRFSGRQFSNSRSEMNVSTLELGDSALYLCASSFTAALPNGYTFGSGTRLTVV.

V and J are TRBV19 and TRBJ2-2, with D tentatively TRBD2 (7 bases). Per the germline V gene, CDR1 is LNHDA and CDR2 is SQIVND (reference sequence). Trimming pared 8 bases from V and 4 bases from J, leaving 17 bases between. The CDR3 consists of 15 residues. In DNA form, the CDR3 reads TGTGCCAGTCATAGGGGGGGCTCAGGCACCGGGGAGCTGTTTTTT. It translates to CASHRGGSGTGELFF. Filled out from reference TRBV19 and TRBJ2-2, the complete variable domain reads DGGITQSPKYLFRKEGQNVTLSCEQNLNHDAMYWYRQDPGQGLRLIYYSQIVNDFQKGDIAEGYSVSREKKESFPLTVTSAQKNPTAFYLCASHRGGSGTGELFFGEGSRLTVL.

In its sample, this clonotype was seen a few times. V is TRBV18 and J is TRBJ1-6; the D is unclear. Germline values: CDR1 KGHSH, CDR2 LQKENI. This CDR3 is built from 15 residues. Trimming left V 3 bases short and J 5 bases short, with 11 bases between. DNA for the CDR3: TGTGCCAGCTCACCTGGGCAGTCGGATAATTCACCCCTCCACTTT. Amino acid sequence: CASSPGQSDNSPLHF.

The chain employs TRBV30 and TRBJ2-7, with D perhaps matching TRBD1 or TRBD2 (5 bases each). The CDR3 runs 12 residues. V was pared by 5 bases and J by 0 bases, with 8 bases between. CDR1 and CDR2 from the germline V gene are GTSNPN and SVGIG (reference sequence). The CDR3 sequence is CAWSGTSYEQYF. In DNA form, the CDR3 reads TGTGCCTGGTCCGGGACCTCCTACGAGCAGTACTTC.

The V gene is TRBV27, the J gene TRBJ1-2, with TRBD1 as a possible D gene (5 bases). The CDR3 has 14 amino acids. V shed 5 bases and J shed 2 bases, with 12 bases lying between them. The V gene's germline CDR1 is MNHEY and CDR2 SMNVEV (reference sequence). The CDR3 bases are TGTGCCAGCAGTGCGGGACCTCAAAACTATGGCTACACCTTC. Its translation is CASSAGPQNYGYTF.

The rearrangement uses TRBV27 and TRBJ1-1; 9 bases line up with TRBD1. Germline V gene sequence: CDR1 MNHEY, CDR2 SMNVEV (reference sequence). The ends lost 5 bases at V and 1 base at J; junction bases unmatched: 8. The CDR3 totals 16 residues. This CDR3 is CASSPGQGRSNTEAFF. CDR3 DNA: TGTGCCAGCAGTCCCGGACAGGGGAGGTCGAACACTGAAGCTTTCTTT.

By share of the sample, this clonotype is medium-sized. This rearrangement joins TRBV5-1 to TRBJ1-2; 8 bases are shared with TRBD1. Trimming removed 1 base from V and 8 bases from J; junction bases left unmatched: 7. The CDR3 runs 14 residues. Germline CDR1 SGHRS, CDR2 YFSETQ. CDR3 coding DNA: TGCGCCAGCAGCTTGACAGGGGGTGTTGAGGGCTACACCTTC. Translation gives CASSLTGGVEGYTF.

This clonotype counts as medium-sized. This chain links TRBV30 with TRBJ1-1; D unresolved. This CDR3 is built from 11 residues. With 2 bases removed from V and 8 bases from J, the gap between germline ends came to 9 bases. The V gene's germline CDR1 is GTSNPN and CDR2 SVGIG (reference sequence). The CDR3 sequence is CAWSQQSEAFF. The CDR3 bases are TGTGCCTGGAGTCAACAGAGCGAAGCTTTCTTT.

A few counts support this clonotype. This chain joins TRBV3-1 and TRBJ1-4; D remains unclear. Germline V gives CDR1 LGHDT, CDR2 YNNKEL (reference sequence). Deletions cut 1 base from V and 3 bases from J, with 9 bases between. The CDR3 covers 15 residues. CDR3 sequence: CASSQVIGANEKLFF. CDR3 coding DNA: TGTGCCAGCAGCCAAGTCATCGGGGCTAATGAAAAACTGTTTTTT. Full variable domain (outside the CDR3, taken from reference TRBV3-1 and TRBJ1-4): DTAVSQTPKYLVTQMGNDKSIKCEQNLGHDTMYWYKQDSKKFLKIMFSYNNKELIINETVPNRFSPKSPDKAHLNLHINSLELGDSAVYFCASSQVIGANEKLFFGSGTQLSVL.

This clonotype is labeled as medium-sized. The chain combines TRBV6-1 with TRBJ1-1; unclear D gene. Germline CDR1 MNHNS, CDR2 SASEGT. This CDR3 is 15 amino acids long. Trimming removed 8 bases from V and 6 bases from J, with 22 bases in between. CDR3 protein: CASGPLQRISAEAFF. CDR3 nucleotides: TGTGCCAGCGGCCCTCTCCAGAGGATCTCGGCTGAAGCTTTCTTT.

This clonotype occurred a few times. DNA of the CDR3: TGTGCCAGCAGCTCCACTAGCGGGGGCTGGGATACGCAGTATTTT. Translating it yields CASSSTSGGWDTQYF. The rearrangement uses TRBV7-2 and TRBJ2-3, with TRBD2 matching over 11 bases. The CDR3 loop spans 15 amino acids. After removal of 4 bases from V and 6 bases from J, the junction contained 6 bases not matched to a gene. Per the germline V gene, CDR1 is SGHTA and CDR2 is FQGNSA.

The CDR3 loop is CASSKGAGASYNEQFF. DNA of the CDR3: TGTGCCAGCAGCAAGGGGGCGGGGGCCTCCTACAATGAGCAGTTCTTC. J is TRBJ2-1 and V is TRBV7-9; either TRBD1 or TRBD2 may fit D (7 bases each). Per the germline V gene, CDR1 is SEHNR and CDR2 is FQNEAQ (reference sequence). CDR3 length: 16 residues. V was pared by 5 bases and J by 0 bases, with 14 bases between.

This clonotype turned up a few times. The gene calls are TRBV7-9 and TRBJ2-5, with 13 bases matching TRBD2. Trimming at V came to 5 bases and at J to 4 bases, leaving 7 bases not matched to a gene. CDR1 SEHNR and CDR2 FQNEAQ come from the germline V gene (reference sequence). The CDR3 contains 16 residues. CDR3 nucleotide sequence: TGTGCCAGCAGCCCACTAGCGGGGGGGCCGGGAGAGACCCAGTACTTC. Translating it yields CASSPLAGGPGETQYF. Drawing the rest from reference TRBV7-9 and TRBJ2-5, the complete variable domain is DTGVSQNPRHKITKRGQNVTFRCDPISEHNRLYWYRQTLGQGPEFLTYFQNEAQLEKSRLLSDRFSAERPKGSFSTLEIQRTEQGDSAMYLCASSPLAGGPGETQYFGPGTRLLVL.

This chain joins TRBV7-9 and TRBJ2-2; D is ambiguous. Germline V gives CDR1 SEHNR, CDR2 FQNEAQ (reference sequence). The CDR3 has 14 residues. Trimming stripped 7 bases from V and 3 bases from J, with 12 bases between. The CDR3 DNA reads TGTGCCAGCACTGAAAGGTGGGACACCGGGGAGCTGTTTTTT. The encoded protein is CASTERWDTGELFF.

The gene calls are TRBV7-2 and TRBJ1-1; 9 nucleotides line up with TRBD1. The length of the CDR3 is 12 residues. The trim removed 4 bases at V and 11 bases at J, leaving 5 bases unmatched. From germline, CDR1 is SGHTA and CDR2 FQGNSA. CDR3 amino acids: CASSSGQGLAFF. The CDR3 coding sequence is TGTGCCAGCAGCTCGGGACAGGGTTTGGCTTTCTTT.

By frequency in the sample, this clonotype is medium-sized (0.01 to 0.1%). J is TRBJ1-1 and V is TRBV30; D not resolved. Germline values: CDR1 GTSNPN, CDR2 SVGIG (reference sequence). CDR3 length equals 13 residues. The V gene lost 3 bases and the J gene lost 1 base, with 9 bases spanning the gap. Here the CDR3 DNA reads TGTGCCTGGAGCGCCCACCCGAACACTGAAGCTTTCTTT. Protein: CAWSAHPNTEAFF. Using reference TRBV30 and TRBJ1-1 for the parts outside the CDR3, the full variable domain is SQTIHQWPATLVQPVGSPLSLECTVEGTSNPNLYWYRQAAGRGLQLLFYSVGIGQISSEVPQNLSASRPQDRQFILSSKKLLLSDSGFYLCAWSAHPNTEAFFGQGTRLTVV.

This clonotype has more than one count but fewer than ten. The V and J genes are TRBV5-4 and TRBJ2-4; the D gene is possibly TRBD1 (5 bases). Trimming pared 1 base from V and 8 bases from J, leaving 13 bases between. The CDR3 loop spans 14 amino acids. CDR1 SGHNT and CDR2 YYREEE come from the germline V gene (reference sequence). CDR3 sequence (DNA): TGTGCCAGCAGCTTGACCAGGGAAGAAGACATTCAGTACTTC. Translating it yields CASSLTREEDIQYF.

The J gene is TRBJ2-1, the V gene TRBV20-1; D is perhaps TRBD1 or TRBD2 (6 bases each). V lost 0 bases and J lost 4, with 13 bases in between. The V gene's germline CDR1 is DFQATT and CDR2 SNEGSKA (reference sequence). This CDR3 contains 15 residues. The CDR3 loop is CSAREGGGFYNEQFF. DNA for the CDR3: TGCAGTGCTAGAGAGGGGGGCGGCTTTTACAATGAGCAGTTCTTC.

The CDR3 nucleotides are TGTGCCAGCAGCTTAGAGTTAGGGGCTAACTATGGCTACACCTTC. It translates to CASSLELGANYGYTF. The chain has TRBV7-9 and TRBJ1-2; possible D gene TRBD1, 5 bases. This CDR3 has 15 amino acids. From germline, CDR1 is SEHNR and CDR2 FQNEAQ (reference sequence). Trimming stripped 1 base from V and 0 bases from J, with 9 bases between.

This clonotype was detected only a few times. This chain connects TRBV6-1 to TRBJ1-6; TRBD1 matches 8 bases. The J segment lost 7 bases and the V segment lost 8 bases, leaving 13 bases of the junction unmatched. CDR3 length: 16 amino acids. Germline V CDR1 and CDR2: MNHNS, SASEGT. CDR3 DNA: TGTGCCAGCGGAACCAGGACAGGGTCTGGCAATTCACCCCTCCACTTT. This encodes CASGTRTGSGNSPLHF.

This clonotype was counted only a few times. The chain employs TRBV27 and TRBJ1-6; no clear D gene. V was clipped by 5 bases and J by 5 bases, with 4 bases between them. CDR1 is MNHEY, CDR2 SMNVEV, per germline (reference sequence). The length of the CDR3 is 12 residues. CDR3 in DNA: TGTGCCAGCAGTCGAGATAATTCACCCCTCCACTTT. Amino acid sequence: CASSRDNSPLHF.

This clonotype is large by share. The chain combines TRBV6-1 with TRBJ1-6; possibly TRBD1 for D (5 bases). The CDR3 covers 15 residues. Per germline, CDR1 MNHNS and CDR2 SASEGT. Trimming stripped 7 bases from V and 7 bases from J, with 17 bases between. Here the CDR3 reads CASKGPTGVNSPLHF. The CDR3 coding sequence is TGTGCCAGCAAGGGTCCCACAGGAGTGAATTCACCCCTCCACTTT.

This chain uses TRBV5-1 with TRBJ2-1; 8 bases fit TRBD1. This CDR3 contains 15 residues. The junction had 4 bases not matched to a gene; V was cut back by 0 bases and J by 5 bases. From germline, CDR1 is SGHRS and CDR2 YFSETQ. Here the CDR3 reads CASSLGQGANNEQFF. Here the CDR3 DNA reads TGCGCCAGCAGCTTGGGGCAGGGGGCCAACAATGAGCAGTTCTTC.

The CDR3 coding sequence is TGTGCCAGCAACCGACAGTACGGGCTTTCCGAGCAGTACTTC. Its protein product is CASNRQYGLSEQYF. The rearrangement joins TRBV2 to TRBJ2-7, with D tentatively TRBD1 (5 bases). The germline V gene has CDR1 SNHLY and CDR2 FYNNEI. This CDR3 has 14 amino acids. V was cut by 7 bases and J by 6 bases, with 19 bases left in between.

This clonotype is classed as medium-sized. The rearrangement uses TRBV11-2 and TRBJ1-6; tentatively, D is TRBD1 (5 bases). The germline CDR1 and CDR2 sequences are SGHAT and FQNNGV. The ends were cut back, 1 base at V and 2 bases at J, with 15 bases in the middle. This CDR3 region has 18 residues. CDR3 in amino acids: CASSLGMGTGAYNSPLHF. CDR3 in DNA: TGTGCCAGCAGCTTAGGGATGGGGACGGGCGCCTATAATTCACCCCTCCACTTT.

This chain connects TRBV12-3 or TRBV12-4 to TRBJ2-7; 10 nucleotides agree with TRBD1. The CDR3 consists of 15 residues. Germline trimming cut 5 bases from V and 3 bases from J; bases unmatched to any gene: 7. CDR3: CASSLRTGGNYEQYF. CDR3 in DNA: TGTGCCAGCAGTCTTCGGACAGGGGGGAACTACGAGCAGTACTTC.

The table lists this clonotype with a few counts. The chain joins TRBV12-3 or TRBV12-4 to TRBJ1-5, with unresolved D. V was cut by 5 bases and J by 1 base, with 9 bases left in between. This CDR3 region has 14 residues. The CDR3 region is CASSRYGSNQPQHF. The DNA for the CDR3 is TGTGCCAGCAGTCGCTACGGAAGCAATCAGCCCCAGCATTTT.

The chain is built from TRBV12-3 or TRBV12-4 and TRBJ2-7; D perhaps matches TRBD2 (6 bases). The CDR3 runs 13 residues. Trimming left V 5 bases short and J 3 bases short, with 11 bases between. This CDR3 reads CASSAGRVYEQYF. DNA for the CDR3: TGTGCCAGCAGTGCGGGACGGGTCTACGAGCAGTACTTC.